These T cell receptor beta chains were read from a single sample in a study of blood T cell repertoires in COVID-19. Data came from immunoSEQ multiplex PCR; TCRdb stores just in-frame clones and leaves some out. Among over 200,000 clones listed, less than 90% were seen once. The sample consisted of peripheral blood. The source of these receptors is a middle-aged man with active or convalescent COVID-19. Each CDR3 is given without its conserved first and last residue.

cdr3_length j_call v_call cdr3_aa
12 TRBJ1-1 TRBV10-3 AIRPLTYNTEAF
14 TRBJ1-1 TRBV27 ASSSWTGGIGTEAF
11 TRBJ2-7 TRBV7-9 ASSGRDTYEQY
12 TRBJ2-1 TRBV9 ASSTSEGPSEQF
12 TRBJ1-1 TRBV5-1 ASAGQNQVGEAF
11 TRBJ2-7 TRBV6-4 ASSVDSSYEQY
13 TRBJ1-4 TRBV5-1 ASRYGGASNEKLF
15 TRBJ2-2 TRBV5-6 ASSPFGAGRTNGELF
13 TRBJ2-7 TRBV28 ASTLRRDPFYEQY
13 TRBJ1-2 TRBV5-1 ASSTGTGGNYGYT
11 TRBJ2-5 TRBV2 ASSAQGRETQY
12 TRBJ1-2 TRBV28 ASLDRGPIYGYT
14 TRBJ1-6 TRBV27 ASSLAGQANNSPLH
13 TRBJ2-7 TRBV5-1 ASSRTGTGTYEQY
13 TRBJ1-6 TRBV3-1/TRBV3-2 ASSQDDRDNSPLH
11 TRBJ1-2 TRBV19 ASRSGAAYGYT
14 TRBJ1-5 TRBV15 ATSRDRGRGNQPQH
11 TRBJ2-5 TRBV18 ASSPQGTETQY
11 TRBJ2-7 TRBV18 ASSPTTPGEQY
14 TRBJ1-2 TRBV9 ASSVGNGQGPDGYT
13 TRBJ2-7 TRBV5-1 ASSTGLAGVAEQY
13 TRBJ1-2 TRBV30 AWRGLVRDIYGYT
14 TRBJ1-3 TRBV5-6 ASSAPRLSTGNTIY
14 TRBJ1-2 TRBV4-1 ASSQDPPGGAYGYT
14 TRBJ1-1 TRBV5-4 ASSLGTSLGYAEAF
11 TRBJ1-2 TRBV12-3/TRBV12-4 ASSLDSHYGYT
17 TRBJ1-2 TRBV28 ASSLAAVPTTDFYYGYT
11 TRBJ1-1 TRBV6-5 ASSYSPGQVAF
13 TRBJ1-1 TRBV18 ASSPAGQGGTEAF